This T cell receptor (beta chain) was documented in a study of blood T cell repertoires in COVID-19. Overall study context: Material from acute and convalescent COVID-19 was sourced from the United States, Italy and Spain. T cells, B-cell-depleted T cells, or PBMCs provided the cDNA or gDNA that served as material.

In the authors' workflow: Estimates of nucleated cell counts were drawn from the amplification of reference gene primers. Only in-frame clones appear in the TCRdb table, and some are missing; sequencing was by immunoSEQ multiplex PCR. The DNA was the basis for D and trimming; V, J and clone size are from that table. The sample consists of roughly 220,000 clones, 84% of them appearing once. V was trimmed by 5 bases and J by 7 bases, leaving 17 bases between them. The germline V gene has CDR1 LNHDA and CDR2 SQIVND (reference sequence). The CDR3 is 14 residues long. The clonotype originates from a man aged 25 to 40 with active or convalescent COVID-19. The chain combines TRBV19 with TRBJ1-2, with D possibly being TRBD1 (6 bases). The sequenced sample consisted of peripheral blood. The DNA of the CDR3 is TGTGCCAGTAGTCCCCCAGCCGACAGGTCTGGCTACACCTTC. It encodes CASSPPADRSGYTF.